This entry lists 13 T cell receptor beta chains sequenced from one sample in a study of shared clonotypes between healthy human individuals. Generated by immunoSEQ multiplex PCR, the TCRdb table keeps only in-frame clones and is missing some. Of some 2 million clones detected, 85% to 95% appear once; the ten largest clones hold about 1.1%. Naive CD8 cells were CD45RO-negative, positively selected for CCR7, excluding terminally differentiated effector memory CD45RA+ cells. The material sequenced was naive CD8+ T cells sorted from blood. These receptors were obtained from a man aged 18 to 29 in good health.

This clone was observed once. This chain connects TRBV7-9 to TRBJ1-5; D is unclear. This CDR3 has 14 residues. V was trimmed by 1 base and J by 7 bases, leaving 11 bases between them. CDR1 is SEHNR and CDR2 is FQNEAQ in the germline V gene (reference sequence). CDR3 bases: TGTGCCAGCAGCTTAGGAGTCGGGTGGCAGCCCCAGCATTTT. This sequence encodes CASSLGVGWQPQHF. Full variable domain (missing parts from reference TRBV7-9 and TRBJ1-5): DTGVSQNPRHKITKRGQNVTFRCDPISEHNRLYWYRQTLGQGPEFLTYFQNEAQLEKSRLLSDRFSAERPKGSFSTLEIQRTEQGDSAMYLCASSLGVGWQPQHFGDGTRLSIL.

This clone came up a few times. The chain uses TRBV2 and TRBJ1-2; D gene uncertain. The germline gives CDR1 SNHLY, CDR2 FYNNEI. V was shortened by 6 bases and J by 5 bases, with 10 bases between the two germline ends. The CDR3 sequence is 12 residues long. The CDR3, as DNA: TGTGCCAGCAGCCTATCCCCGTATGGCTACACCTTC. Residues: CASSLSPYGYTF.

On this clone itself: Other nucleotide sequences from this sample produce the same CDR3. The J gene is TRBJ1-3, the V gene TRBV4-3; D not certain. V dropped 4 bases and J dropped 0 bases, with 10 bases sitting between them. Germline assignment: CDR1 LGHNA and CDR2 YSLEER. The CDR3 is 15 residues long. The CDR3 is CASSRVLSSGNTIYF. CDR3 in DNA: TGCGCCAGCAGCCGGGTTCTAAGCTCTGGAAACACCATATATTTT.

The genes are TRBV7-9 and TRBJ1-1; TRBD1 might be the D (5 bases). Trimming took 0 bases from V and 6 from J, leaving 14 bases between them. Germline V lookup: CDR1 SEHNR, CDR2 FQNEAQ (reference sequence). The CDR3 spans 15 residues. CDR3 in amino acids: CASSLAWQGNAEAFF. For the CDR3, the DNA is TGTGCCAGCAGCTTAGCCTGGCAGGGTAACGCTGAAGCTTTCTTT.

In its sample, this clone was seen a few times. This chain uses TRBV7-9 with TRBJ2-3, with 9 positions matching TRBD2. The CDR3 length is 15 residues. J gave up 3 bases and V 1 base, and 2 bases lay outside the gene matches. CDR1 and CDR2 from the germline V gene are SEHNR and FQNEAQ (reference sequence). CDR3 in DNA: TGTGCCAGCAGCTTAGTAGCGGGAGAGACAGATACGCAGTATTTT. Amino acid sequence: CASSLVAGETDTQYF.

This chain joins TRBV11-2 and TRBJ2-5; 7 nucleotides match TRBD2. The CDR3 sequence is 16 residues long. Germline assignment: CDR1 SGHAT and CDR2 FQNNGV. Unmatched junction bases numbered 9, after V lost 5 bases and J lost 0 bases. This chain's CDR3 is CASSPGPAGYQETQYF. DNA for the CDR3: TGTGCCAGCAGCCCGGGGCCAGCGGGGTACCAAGAGACCCAGTACTTC. Full variable domain (rest looked up from reference TRBV11-2 and TRBJ2-5): EAGVAQSPRYKIIEKRQSVAFWCNPISGHATLYWYQQILGQGPKLLIQFQNNGVVDDSQLPKDRFSAERLKGVDSTLKIQPAKLEDSAVYLCASSPGPAGYQETQYFGPGTRLLVL.

V is TRBV5-6 and J is TRBJ2-2; 8 bases fit TRBD1. From germline, CDR1 is SGHDT and CDR2 YYEEEE. CDR3 length equals 14 residues. V gave up 0 bases and J gave up 9 bases; unmatched junction bases: 4. CDR3 nucleotides: TGTGCCAGCAGCTTGGGACAGGGGAGCAGGGAGCTGTTTTTT. The encoded protein is CASSLGQGSRELFF. Full variable domain (remainder filled in from reference TRBV5-6 and TRBJ2-2): DAGVTQSPTHLIKTRGQQVTLRCSPKSGHDTVSWYQQALGQGPQFIFQYYEEEERQRGNFPDRFSGHQFPNYSSELNVNALLLGDSALYLCASSLGQGSRELFFGEGSRLTVL.

V and J are TRBV10-1 and TRBJ2-7; D is possibly TRBD2 (6 bases). This CDR3 comprises 13 residues. CDR1 and CDR2 (germline): WNHNN, SYGVQD (reference sequence). V was trimmed by 3 bases and J by 4 bases, leaving 10 bases between them. The CDR3 is CASSDGGEYEQYF. CDR3 in DNA: TGCGCCAGCAGTGATGGCGGGGAGTACGAGCAGTACTTC.

The chain links TRBV9 to TRBJ2-2; TRBD2 matches at 8 bases. The CDR3 has 17 residues. V lost 0 bases, J lost 3 bases, and 7 bases stayed unmatched. CDR1 is SGDLS and CDR2 is YYNGEE in the germline V gene. The CDR3 loop reads CASSVAVTSGDTGELFF. CDR3 bases: TGTGCCAGCAGCGTAGCAGTCACTAGCGGAGACACCGGGGAGCTGTTTTTT.

The chain carries TRBV29-1 and TRBJ2-1; D possibly corresponds to TRBD1 (6 bases). This CDR3 spans 14 amino acids. Germline CDR1 reads SQVTM; CDR2 reads ANQGSEA. Deletions cut 7 bases from V and 9 bases from J, with 22 bases between. CDR3 region: CSAYAGAREGEQFF. CDR3 bases: TGCAGCGCCTACGCAGGGGCGAGAGAGGGTGAGCAGTTCTTC.

This clone appeared once. This specimen includes other DNA sequences encoding the same CDR3. This sequence joins TRBV9 and TRBJ2-3, with 9 nucleotides matching TRBD1. V trimming: 0 bases; J trimming: 3 bases; junction bases outside the gene matches: 2. This CDR3 region has 15 residues. CDR1 is SGDLS and CDR2 is YYNGEE in the germline V gene. The chain's CDR3 is CASSVEGQGTDTQYF. The CDR3 coding sequence is TGTGCCAGCAGCGTAGAGGGACAGGGTACAGATACGCAGTATTTT. Based on the CDR3 plus reference TRBV9 and TRBJ2-3, the full variable domain is DSGVTQTPKHLITATGQRVTLRCSPRSGDLSVYWYQQSLDQGLQFLIQYYNGEERAKGNILERFSAQQFPDLHSELNLSSLELGDSALYFCASSVEGQGTDTQYFGPGTRLTVL.

This sequence joins TRBV27 and TRBJ2-7, with 7 bases lining up with TRBD2. V trimming: 5 bases; J trimming: 2 bases; junction bases outside the gene matches: 12. This CDR3 comprises 16 residues. CDR1 MNHEY and CDR2 SMNVEV come from the germline V gene (reference sequence). This chain's CDR3 is CASSLGGGLFAYEQYF. The CDR3, as DNA: TGTGCCAGCAGTCTTGGCGGGGGACTATTCGCCTACGAGCAGTACTTC.

This CDR3 reads CASSLLSTGGLAEAFF. The CDR3, as DNA: TGCGCCAGCAGCCTCCTATCGACAGGGGGCCTCGCTGAAGCTTTCTTT. This rearrangement joins TRBV4-1 to TRBJ1-1; TRBD1 agrees at 10 bases. The germline V gene has CDR1 MGHRA and CDR2 YSYEKL. The CDR3 has 16 amino acids. J gave up 6 bases and V 4 bases, and 11 bases lay outside the gene matches.